This T cell receptor beta chain was captured by sequencing in a study of neurological immune-mediated disorders. Study-level results: No CDR3 amino acid sequences were shared by expanded clones across subjects, suggesting private repertoires in all groups.

This clonotype was observed at least ten times. Its target is unknown. One entry per CDR3 protein results from TCRdb running MiXCR on the 5' RACE reads. The table records almost 85,000 distinct CDR3 sequences, 2% to 3% of them present only once. Germline V gene sequence: CDR1 SGDLS, CDR2 YYNGEE. V was clipped by 0 bases and J by 6 bases, with 5 bases between them. CDR3 length: 12 amino acids. V is TRBV9 and J is TRBJ2-3; D gene unclear. The material sequenced was PBMCs. This receptor was identified in a woman aged 25 to 45 with multiple sclerosis. In nucleotides, the CDR3 is TGTGCCAGCAGCGTAGTAACGGATACGCAGTATTTT. Encoded protein: CASSVVTDTQYF.